The rows below give T cell receptor beta chains drawn from one sample of a study of blood T cell repertoires in COVID-19. Produced via immunoSEQ multiplex PCR; TCRdb's table is partial and in-frame only. The table shows 330,000 or so clones, with about 90% occurring only once. What was sequenced was PBMCs or T cells enriched from blood (not recorded which). The receptors shown here come from a woman aged 25-40 years who had recovered from COVID-19. CDR3s include the opening cysteine and the closing phenylalanine or tryptophan. The D gene is left open where the match is weak. A clone size is listed for some rows: how often the clone was seen (once, few, many), or a class if it is expanded.

abundance | len | j_gene | v_gene | d_gene | CDR3nt | CDR3aa
- | 18 | TRBJ2-2 | TRBV9 | TRBD2 | TGTGCCAGCAGCGACCGGGACTCGCGGGGGGGGAACACCGGGGAGCTGTTTTTT | CASSDRDSRGGNTGELFF
few | 14 | TRBJ1-1 | TRBV3-1/TRBV3-2 | - | TGTGCCAGCAGCCAAGATATGGAGTACACTGAAGCTTTCTTT | CASSQDMEYTEAFF
few | 13 | TRBJ1-1 | TRBV11-2 | - | TGTGCCAGCAGCCCGGACACGAACACTGAAGCTTTCTTT | CASSPDTNTEAFF
- | 14 | TRBJ1-1 | TRBV28 | TRBD1 | TGTGCCAGCAGTTTAGCAGGGGGCGCTCTTGAAGCTTTCTTT | CASSLAGGALEAFF
- | 15 | TRBJ2-7 | TRBV14 | - | TGTGCCAGCAGCCAAGATGTGCAGGGGATCTACGAGCAGTACTTC | CASSQDVQGIYEQYF
- | 16 | TRBJ2-1 | TRBV15 | TRBD2 | TGTGCCACCAGCAGAGAGGCTAGCGGGGGCCACAATGAGCAGTTCTTC | CATSREASGGHNEQFF
- | 14 | TRBJ1-1 | TRBV4-2 | - | TGTGCCAGCAGCCAAGTGGAGGCGAACACTGAAGCTTTCTTT | CASSQVEANTEAFF
- | 12 | TRBJ2-3 | TRBV5-1 | - | TGCGCCAGCAGCTACTTCACAGATACGCAGTATTTT | CASSYFTDTQYF
once | 13 | TRBJ1-1 | TRBV7-6 | - | TGTGCCAGCAGCGTAGGACACAACACTGAAGCTTTCTTT | CASSVGHNTEAFF
- | 15 | TRBJ2-7 | TRBV4-1 | TRBD1 | TGCGCCAGCAGCCCGAGGGGAGACAGGGGTTACGAGCAGTACTTC | CASSPRGDRGYEQYF
- | 15 | TRBJ2-5 | TRBV30 | TRBD2 | TGTGCCTGGAGTCCTGGACTAGCGGGGAAAGAGACCCAGTACTTC | CAWSPGLAGKETQYF
- | 15 | TRBJ1-5 | TRBV23-1 | - | TGCGCCAGCAGTCACCGTCTACCGAGGAATCAGCCCCAGCATTTT | CASSHRLPRNQPQHF
- | 16 | TRBJ2-3 | TRBV9 | TRBD2 | TGTGCCAGCAGCGTGGGCCTAGCGGGAGTAACAGATACGCAGTATTTT | CASSVGLAGVTDTQYF
- | 14 | TRBJ2-4 | TRBV7-2 | TRBD1 | TGTGCCAGCAGCTTACGGACAGGGGAGGACATTCAGTACTTC | CASSLRTGEDIQYF
- | 13 | TRBJ2-7 | TRBV4-1 | - | TGCGCCAGCAGCCAAGATCTAGGAAACGAGCAGTACTTC | CASSQDLGNEQYF
- | 15 | TRBJ1-2 | TRBV7-9 | TRBD1 | TGTGCCAGCAGCCACGGAGGGGGCGCAAACTATGGCTACACCTTC | CASSHGGGANYGYTF
- | 14 | TRBJ2-1 | TRBV14 | - | TGTGCCAGCAGCCAAAGTTTAGGGGCTGGTGAGCAGTTCTTC | CASSQSLGAGEQFF
- | 15 | TRBJ1-1 | TRBV18 | TRBD1 | TGTGCCAGCTCATTTCCGGGACAGGGGGCTGCTGAAGCTTTCTTT | CASSFPGQGAAEAFF
- | 14 | TRBJ1-1 | TRBV27 | - | TGTGCCAGCAGTTTCGGGGGGTGGAACACTGAAGCTTTCTTT | CASSFGGWNTEAFF
once | 17 | TRBJ2-5 | TRBV7-8 | TRBD2 | TGTGCCAGCAGCTTAGATCTAGCGGGGGAACATCAAGAGACCCAGTACTTC | CASSLDLAGEHQETQYF
- | 15 | TRBJ2-2 | TRBV3-1/TRBV3-2 | TRBD2 | TGTGCCAGCAGCCAAGCAGGGACTAGCGCCGGGGAGCTGTTTTTT | CASSQAGTSAGELFF
- | 16 | TRBJ1-1 | TRBV4-1 | - | TGCGCCAGCAGCCAAGACCAGGGATCGGGGAACACTGAAGCTTTCTTT | CASSQDQGSGNTEAFF
- | 19 | TRBJ2-1 | TRBV5-5 | - | TGTGCCAGCAGCTTGCTTGTCTCTGTGGTTCGGGACTCCTACAATGAGCAGTTCTTC | CASSLLVSVVRDSYNEQFF
- | 16 | TRBJ2-7 | TRBV6-5 | TRBD1 | TGTGCCAGCAGTTCTCCCCCGGGACAGGTGGGACACGAGCAGTACTTC | CASSSPPGQVGHEQYF
- | 14 | TRBJ1-2 | TRBV28 | - | TGTGCCAGCAGTTTCGGGGGGGGTAACTATGGCTACACCTTC | CASSFGGGNYGYTF
few | 13 | TRBJ1-2 | TRBV19 | - | TGTGCCAGTAGTAGAACAGATAACTATGGCTACACCTTC | CASSRTDNYGYTF